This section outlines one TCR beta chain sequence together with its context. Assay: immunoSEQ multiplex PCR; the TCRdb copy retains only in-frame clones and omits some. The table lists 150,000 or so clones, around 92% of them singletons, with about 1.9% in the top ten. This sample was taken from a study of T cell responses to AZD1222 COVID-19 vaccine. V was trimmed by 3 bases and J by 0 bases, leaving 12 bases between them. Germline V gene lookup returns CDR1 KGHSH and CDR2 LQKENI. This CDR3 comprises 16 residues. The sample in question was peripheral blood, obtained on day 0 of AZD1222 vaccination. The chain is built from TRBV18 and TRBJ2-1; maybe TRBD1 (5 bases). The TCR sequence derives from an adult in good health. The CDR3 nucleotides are TGTGCCAGCTCACCCAGGGTACCGAGCTCCTACAATGAGCAGTTCTTC. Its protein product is CASSPRVPSSYNEQFF.